The 28 T cell receptor beta chains in this list originate from one sample, sequenced in a study of T-cell reconstitution after alpha-beta-depleted transplantation in children. Using unique molecular identifiers, the investigators prepared the TCRbeta library. TCRdb recomputed calls from the PCR reads with MiXCR, one row per CDR3 protein. The table lists about half a million distinct CDR3 sequences, about 12% of them singletons. The sample in question was PBMCs from the stem cell graft donor, obtained from the stem cell graft. The origin of the receptors is a human donor who donated a stem cell graft to a child with combined immunodeficiency.

J is TRBJ1-4 and V is TRBV27; no clear D. Germline loops: CDR1 MNHEY, CDR2 SMNVEV (reference sequence). The CDR3 loop spans 14 amino acids. The V end lost 3 bases, the J end lost 7 bases, and 12 bases lay between the germline ends. This CDR3 is CASSLSLRGEKLFF. CDR3 nucleotide sequence: TGTGCCAGCAGTTTGAGTTTGCGAGGTGAAAAACTGTTTTTT.

This clonotype was observed many times. The chain combines TRBV12-3 or TRBV12-4 with TRBJ2-3, with D maybe TRBD1 (6 bases). The CDR3 runs 14 residues. The germline V and J ends were trimmed by 6 bases and 3 bases, with 13 bases remaining between them. CDR3 nucleotide sequence: TGTGCCAGCAGGCAGGGGTTGGAGACAGATACGCAGTATTTT. It specifies CASRQGLETDTQYF.

This clonotype was detected a few times. The chain is built from TRBV3-1 and TRBJ2-1; TRBD2 matches at 8 bases. Germline V gives CDR1 LGHDT, CDR2 YNNKEL (reference sequence). The junction had 6 bases not matched to a gene; V was cut back by 3 bases and J by 5 bases. This CDR3 spans 15 amino acids. CDR3 sequence reads: CASSHISGNHNEQFF. The CDR3 coding sequence is TGTGCCAGCAGCCATATTAGCGGGAACCACAATGAGCAGTTCTTC.

Regarding this clonotype: A much larger clone differs by one base, so this may be a read error. The rearrangement uses TRBV11-2 and TRBJ2-3, with D perhaps matching TRBD2 (5 bases). Deletions cut 3 bases from V and 1 base from J, with 20 bases between. This CDR3 is 18 amino acids long. The V gene's germline CDR1 is SGHAT and CDR2 FQNNGV. CDR3 region: CASSLKRINRFCTDTQYF. The CDR3 DNA follows: TGTGCCAGCAGCTTGAAGCGGATTAACAGATTTTGCACAGATACGCAGTATTTT.

This clonotype was counted between two and nine times. The chain recombines TRBV27 with TRBJ2-7; D not resolved. This CDR3 spans 12 amino acids. Trimming took off 6 bases at V and 3 bases at J, with 9 bases between the two ends. Looked up from germline, CDR1 is MNHEY and CDR2 is SMNVEV (reference sequence). The CDR3 sequence is CASRGLHYEQYF. The CDR3 nucleotides read TGTGCCAGCAGAGGGCTGCACTACGAGCAGTACTTC.

In the case of this clonotype: This may stem from a read error, because a much larger clone lies one nucleotide away. DNA of the CDR3: TGTGCCAGCAGTTACGAGGGCGAGCAGTACTTC. Translated, it gives CASSYEGEQYF. The chain joins TRBV25-1 to TRBJ2-7; tentatively, D is TRBD2 (5 bases). This CDR3 has 11 residues. V shed 5 bases and J shed 6 bases, with 8 bases lying between them. Germline V lookup: CDR1 MGHDK, CDR2 SYGVNS.

The chain joins TRBV6-1 to TRBJ2-7, with D perhaps being TRBD1 or TRBD2 (5 bases each). Germline CDR1 reads MNHNS; CDR2 reads SASEGT. The V and J ends lost 3 bases and 3 bases respectively, with 15 bases between them. There are 15 residues in the CDR3. CDR3 nucleotides: TGTGCCAGCAGTGACCTGTCGGGGCCCGTCTACGAGCAGTACTTC. It encodes CASSDLSGPVYEQYF.

The gene calls are TRBV5-1 and TRBJ1-2; 8 nucleotides match TRBD1. V dropped 5 bases and J dropped 3; count of bases not matched to a gene: 12. CDR1 and CDR2 from the germline V gene are SGHRS and YFSETQ. The CDR3 length is 16 residues. The CDR3 sequence is CASRLHTGGDDYGYTF. The CDR3 DNA reads TGCGCCAGCAGACTCCATACAGGGGGAGATGACTATGGCTACACCTTC.

V is TRBV20-1 and J is TRBJ2-4; 9 nucleotides agree with TRBD2. The CDR3 covers 15 residues. The germline V gene encodes CDR1 DFQATT and CDR2 SNEGSKA (reference sequence). V gave up 0 bases and J gave up 8 bases; unmatched junction bases: 8. For the CDR3, the DNA is TGCAGTGCTAGAGATCCGGGACTAGCCGGGGACATTCAGTACTTC. Translating gives CSARDPGLAGDIQYF.

This clonotype was observed a handful of times. CDR3 DNA: TGTGCCACCACCTCGCCACAACAATTTCCCTACGAGCAGTACTTC. This codes for CATTSPQQFPYEQYF. This chain links TRBV24-1 with TRBJ2-7, with D unclear. The CDR3 has 15 residues. Germline CDR1 reads KGHDR; CDR2 reads SFDVKD. V lost 8 bases, J lost 2 bases, and 18 bases lay in between.

The chain joins TRBV5-1 to TRBJ2-3; TRBD1 agrees at 8 bases. The CDR3 spans 14 residues. V gave up 6 bases and J gave up 8 bases; unmatched junction bases: 11. Germline values: CDR1 SGHRS, CDR2 YFSETQ. CDR3 sequence reads: CASNPDRGGGTQYF. DNA of the CDR3: TGCGCCAGCAACCCCGACAGGGGCGGAGGTACGCAGTATTTT.

There are a few counts of this clonotype. The chain uses TRBV6-1 and TRBJ1-2, with no clear D. The CDR3 has 13 amino acids. Trimming took 5 bases from V and 4 from J, leaving 11 bases between them. Germline V gene lookup returns CDR1 MNHNS and CDR2 SASEGT. The CDR3: CASSQDGGYGYTF. CDR3 DNA sequence: TGTGCCAGCAGTCAGGACGGAGGCTATGGCTACACCTTC.

This clonotype was detected many times. V is TRBV12-3 or TRBV12-4 and J is TRBJ2-7; weak D call: TRBD2 (6 bases). The V gene lost 1 base and the J gene lost 3 bases, with 13 bases spanning the gap. The CDR3 runs 15 residues. CDR3 residues: CASSLVGGEGYEQYF. CDR3 in DNA: TGTGCCAGCAGTTTAGTGGGGGGAGAAGGCTACGAGCAGTACTTC.

The table lists this clonotype with a few counts. The chain employs TRBV7-2 and TRBJ1-1, with a possible D match to TRBD1 (6 bases). Germline V lookup: CDR1 SGHTA, CDR2 FQGNSA. Trimming stripped 3 bases from V and 4 bases from J, with 12 bases between. The CDR3 extends over 14 amino acids. The CDR3 bases are TGTGCCAGCAGCTTGGCGAAAGGGGGCACTGAAGCTTTCTTT. It translates to CASSLAKGGTEAFF.

V and J are TRBV12-3 or TRBV12-4 and TRBJ2-1; D assignment may be TRBD1 or TRBD2 (5 bases each). Trimming took 5 bases from V and 3 from J, leaving 14 bases between them. The CDR3 length is 15 residues. The CDR3 nucleotides are TGTGCCAGCAGTCCCAGAAGGGGAGTCTACAATGAGCAGTTCTTC. This gives the protein CASSPRRGVYNEQFF.

This clonotype was counted many times. V and J are TRBV12-3 or TRBV12-4 and TRBJ2-7, with 7 positions matching TRBD1. V lost 5 bases to trimming and J lost 3 bases; unmatched junction nucleotides: 10. The CDR3 length is 15 residues. CDR3 nucleotides: TGTGCCAGCAGTCACTACAGGGGCCTACTCTACGAGCAGTACTTC. It translates to CASSHYRGLLYEQYF.

This clonotype was found a few times. The chain employs TRBV7-8 and TRBJ2-5, with 9 bases fitting TRBD2. V trimming: 3 bases; J trimming: 5 bases; junction bases outside the gene matches: 10. This CDR3 region has 16 residues. Germline V lookup: CDR1 SGHVS, CDR2 FQNEAQ. The CDR3 loop is CASSFTRLAGWETQYF. The CDR3 bases are TGTGCCAGCAGCTTTACTCGCCTAGCGGGGTGGGAGACCCAGTACTTC.

The V call is TRBV30, the J call TRBJ1-2, with 7 bases identical to TRBD1. J lost 4 bases, V lost 7 bases, and 15 bases had no gene match. CDR1 is GTSNPN, CDR2 SVGIG, per germline (reference sequence). CDR3 size: 15 residues. In DNA form, the CDR3 reads TGTGCCTCCGACAATAGACGACAGGGAGGCTATGGCTACACCTTC. The encoded protein is CASDNRRQGGYGYTF.

The chain carries TRBV6-1 and TRBJ1-6; 9 nucleotides match TRBD1. CDR1 and CDR2 from the germline V gene are MNHNS and SASEGT. The CDR3 extends over 14 amino acids. V trimming: 6 bases; J trimming: 7 bases; junction bases outside the gene matches: 4. DNA for the CDR3: TGTGCCAGCAGAGACAGGGGGGGCAATTCACCCCTCCACTTT. This codes for CASRDRGGNSPLHF.

This clonotype was observed at least ten times. The V gene is TRBV20-1, the J gene TRBJ1-1; D is unclear. Trimming took 5 bases from V and 5 from J, leaving 12 bases between them. Germline values: CDR1 DFQATT, CDR2 SNEGSKA (reference sequence). CDR3 length equals 12 residues. This chain's CDR3 is CSALVMETEAFF. In nucleotides, the CDR3 is TGCAGTGCTCTAGTGATGGAAACTGAAGCTTTCTTT.

This clonotype has only a few counts. The chain links TRBV25-1 to TRBJ2-2, with D perhaps TRBD1 (6 bases). The germline V and J ends were trimmed by 3 bases and 1 base, with 9 bases remaining between them. There are 15 residues in the CDR3. The germline V gene has CDR1 MGHDK and CDR2 SYGVNS. CDR3 residues: CASSERGRNTGELFF. DNA of the CDR3: TGTGCCAGCAGTGAGAGGGGGAGGAACACCGGGGAGCTGTTTTTT.

V is TRBV7-2 and J is TRBJ2-5; D is possibly TRBD1 (5 bases). The CDR3 has 13 amino acids. The germline V and J ends were trimmed by 5 bases and 2 bases, with 9 bases remaining between them. Per germline, CDR1 SGHTA and CDR2 FQGNSA. Here the CDR3 DNA reads TGTGCCAGCAGCGTCAGGGTGCAAGAGACCCAGTACTTC. Encoded protein: CASSVRVQETQYF.

At least ten counts were recorded for this clonotype. V gene TRBV9 combines with J gene TRBJ1-1, with D hard to call. This CDR3 has 12 amino acids. V lost 0 bases to trimming and J lost 4 bases, with 4 bases between them. Germline-derived CDR1 and CDR2 are SGDLS and YYNGEE. The CDR3 loop is CASSVGGTEAFF. The CDR3 DNA reads TGTGCCAGCAGCGTAGGCGGCACTGAAGCTTTCTTT.

The V and J genes are TRBV6-5 and TRBJ2-7, with 11 bases fitting TRBD2. The ends lost 4 bases at V and 4 bases at J; junction bases unmatched: 9. The CDR3 totals 16 residues. Germline V gene lookup returns CDR1 MNHEY and CDR2 SVGAGI. The CDR3 nucleotides are TGTGCCAGCAGTTTACTAGCGGGAGAGGGAAGGTACGAGCAGTACTTC. Encoded protein: CASSLLAGEGRYEQYF.

This clonotype was observed at least ten times. The chain is built from TRBV7-2 and TRBJ2-3; D is uncertain. The CDR3 runs to 13 residues. V lost 5 bases, J lost 4 bases, and 10 bases lay in between. Germline CDR1 is SGHTA and CDR2 is FQGNSA. This CDR3 reads CASSPTFADTQYF. The CDR3 nucleotides read TGTGCCAGCAGCCCAACATTTGCAGATACGCAGTATTTT.

The chain couples TRBV12-3 or TRBV12-4 to TRBJ1-3; possible D gene TRBD1, 5 bases. Trimming pared 8 bases from V and 0 bases from J, leaving 17 bases between. The length of the CDR3 is 16 residues. CDR3 sequence (DNA): TGTGCCAGCGCGCTTAACAGGATTCTCTCTGGAAACACCATATATTTT. Its translation is CASALNRILSGNTIYF.

This clonotype appeared many times. The V gene is TRBV12-5, the J gene TRBJ2-7; TRBD1 is a possible D gene (7 bases). CDR1 is LGHNT, CDR2 FRNRAP, per germline. V was pared by 1 base and J by 4 bases, with 14 bases between. The CDR3 loop spans 15 amino acids. DNA for the CDR3: TGTGCTAGTGGTTTGGGCGGGGACAGACTTTACGAGCAGTACTTC. This translates into CASGLGGDRLYEQYF.

This clonotype was counted only a few times. The chain combines TRBV4-3 with TRBJ1-3, with a tentative D call TRBD1 (5 bases). V was shortened by 3 bases and J by 5 bases, with 14 bases between the two germline ends. The CDR3 is made up of 15 amino acids. Germline V CDR1 and CDR2: LGHNA, YSLEER. The CDR3 DNA reads as TGCGCCAGCAGCCACGGGACCCTCGGCAGAAACACCATATATTTT. Translation: CASSHGTLGRNTIYF.